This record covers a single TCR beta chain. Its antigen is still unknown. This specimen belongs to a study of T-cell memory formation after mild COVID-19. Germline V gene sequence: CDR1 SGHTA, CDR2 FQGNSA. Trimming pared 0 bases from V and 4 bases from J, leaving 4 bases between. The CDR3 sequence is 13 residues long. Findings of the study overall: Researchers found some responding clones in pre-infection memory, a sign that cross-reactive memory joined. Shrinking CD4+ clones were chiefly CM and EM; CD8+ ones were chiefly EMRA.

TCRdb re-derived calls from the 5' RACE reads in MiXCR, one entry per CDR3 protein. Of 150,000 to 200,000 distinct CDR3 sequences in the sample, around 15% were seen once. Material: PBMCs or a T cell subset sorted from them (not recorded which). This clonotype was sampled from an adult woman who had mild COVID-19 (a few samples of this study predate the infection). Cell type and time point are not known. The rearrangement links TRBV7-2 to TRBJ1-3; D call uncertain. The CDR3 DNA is TGTGCCAGCAGCTTAGCGCAGGGAAACACCATATATTTT. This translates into CASSLAQGNTIYF. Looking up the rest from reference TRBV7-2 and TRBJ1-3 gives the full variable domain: GAGVSQSPSNKVTEKGKDVELRCDPISGHTALYWYRQSLGQGLEFLIYFQGNSAPDKSGLPSDRFSAERTGGSVSTLTIQRTQQEDSAVYLCASSLAQGNTIYFGEGSWLTVV.